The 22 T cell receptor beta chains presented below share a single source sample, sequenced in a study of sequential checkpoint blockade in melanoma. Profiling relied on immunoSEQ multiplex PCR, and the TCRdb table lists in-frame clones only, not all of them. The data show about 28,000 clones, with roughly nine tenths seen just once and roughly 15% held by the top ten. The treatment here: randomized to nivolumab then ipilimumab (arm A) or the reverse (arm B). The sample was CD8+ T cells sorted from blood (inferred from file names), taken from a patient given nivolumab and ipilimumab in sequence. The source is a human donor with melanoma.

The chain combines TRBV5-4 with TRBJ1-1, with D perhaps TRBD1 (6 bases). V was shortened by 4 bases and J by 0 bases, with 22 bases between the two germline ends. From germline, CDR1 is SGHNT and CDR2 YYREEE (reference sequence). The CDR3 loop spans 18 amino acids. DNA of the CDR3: TGTGCCAGCAGCCCCGGGGCGAAACAGGGACCGGTGAACACTGAAGCTTTCTTT. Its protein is CASSPGAKQGPVNTEAFF.

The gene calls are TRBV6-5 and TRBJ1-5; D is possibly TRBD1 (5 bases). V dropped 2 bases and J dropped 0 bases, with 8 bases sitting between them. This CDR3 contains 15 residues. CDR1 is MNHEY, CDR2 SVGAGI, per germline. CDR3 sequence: CASSYTGHSNQPQHF. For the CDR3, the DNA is TGTGCCAGCAGTTACACAGGCCATAGCAATCAGCCCCAGCATTTT.

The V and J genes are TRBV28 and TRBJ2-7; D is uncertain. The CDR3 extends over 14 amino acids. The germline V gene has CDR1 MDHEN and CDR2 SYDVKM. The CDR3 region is CASSSGMDGYERYV. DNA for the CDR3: TGTGCCAGCAGTTCTGGTATGGACGGCTACGAGCGGTACGTC.

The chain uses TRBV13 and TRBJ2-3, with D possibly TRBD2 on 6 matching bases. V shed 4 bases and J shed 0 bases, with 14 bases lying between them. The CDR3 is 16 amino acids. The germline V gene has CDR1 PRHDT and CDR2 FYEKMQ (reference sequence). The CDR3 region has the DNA TGTGCCAGCAGCTCACGAGCGGGCCCTAGCACAGATACGCAGTATTTT. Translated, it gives CASSSRAGPSTDTQYF.

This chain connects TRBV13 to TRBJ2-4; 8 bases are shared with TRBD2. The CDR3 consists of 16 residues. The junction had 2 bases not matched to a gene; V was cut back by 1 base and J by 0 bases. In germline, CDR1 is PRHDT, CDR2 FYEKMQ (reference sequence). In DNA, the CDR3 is TGTGCCAGCAGCTTAGAGCGGGAGATAGCCAAAAACATTCAGTACTTC. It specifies CASSLEREIAKNIQYF.

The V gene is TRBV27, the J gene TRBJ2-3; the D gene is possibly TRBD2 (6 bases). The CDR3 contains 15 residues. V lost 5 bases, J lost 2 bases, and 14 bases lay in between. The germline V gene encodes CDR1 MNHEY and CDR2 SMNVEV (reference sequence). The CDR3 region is CASSRLAPYTDTQYF. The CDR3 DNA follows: TGTGCCAGCAGTAGGCTAGCGCCTTACACAGATACGCAGTATTTT.

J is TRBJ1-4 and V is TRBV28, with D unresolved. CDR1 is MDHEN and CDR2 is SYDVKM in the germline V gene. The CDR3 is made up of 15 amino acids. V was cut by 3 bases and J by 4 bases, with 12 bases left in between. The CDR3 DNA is TGTGCCAGCAGTTTTCGGTCCCCGATTAATGAAAAACTGTTTTTT. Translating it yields CASSFRSPINEKLFF.

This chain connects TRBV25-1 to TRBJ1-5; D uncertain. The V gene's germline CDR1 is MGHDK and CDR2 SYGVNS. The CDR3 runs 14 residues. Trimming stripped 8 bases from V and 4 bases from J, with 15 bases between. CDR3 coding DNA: TGTGCCAGCGCCCGGAGGGAGGCGAATCAGCCCCAGCATTTT. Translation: CASARREANQPQHF.

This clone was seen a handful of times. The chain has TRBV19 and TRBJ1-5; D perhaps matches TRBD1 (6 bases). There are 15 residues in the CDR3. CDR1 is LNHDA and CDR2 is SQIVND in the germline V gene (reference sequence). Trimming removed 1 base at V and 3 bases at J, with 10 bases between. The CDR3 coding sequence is TGTGCCAGTAGTATAGGAGGACAGAACAATCAGCCCCAGCATTTT. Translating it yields CASSIGGQNNQPQHF.

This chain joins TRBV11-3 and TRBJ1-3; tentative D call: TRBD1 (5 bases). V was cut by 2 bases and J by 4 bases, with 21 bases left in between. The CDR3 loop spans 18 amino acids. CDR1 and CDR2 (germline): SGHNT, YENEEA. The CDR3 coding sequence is TGTGCCAGCAGCTTACCAAGACAGCCCCCCTCGTGGGGAAACACCATATATTTT. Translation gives CASSLPRQPPSWGNTIYF.

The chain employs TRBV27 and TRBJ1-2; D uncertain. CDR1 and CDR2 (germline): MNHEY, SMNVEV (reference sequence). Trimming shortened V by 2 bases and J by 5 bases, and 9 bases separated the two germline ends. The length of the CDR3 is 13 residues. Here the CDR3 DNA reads TGTGCCAGCAGTTTAGGGCCGGATTATGGCTACACCTTC. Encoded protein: CASSLGPDYGYTF.

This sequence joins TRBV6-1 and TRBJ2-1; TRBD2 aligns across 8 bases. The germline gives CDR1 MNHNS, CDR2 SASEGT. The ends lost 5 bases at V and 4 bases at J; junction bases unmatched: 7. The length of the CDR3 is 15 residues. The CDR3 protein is CASSTPASGYNEQFF. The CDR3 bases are TGTGCCAGCAGTACTCCGGCTAGCGGGTACAATGAGCAGTTCTTC.

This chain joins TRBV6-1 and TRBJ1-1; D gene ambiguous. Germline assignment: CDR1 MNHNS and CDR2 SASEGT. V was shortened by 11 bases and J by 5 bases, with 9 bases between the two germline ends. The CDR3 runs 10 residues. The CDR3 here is CAGGWTEAFF. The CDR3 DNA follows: TGTGCCGGAGGATGGACTGAAGCTTTCTTT.

The CDR3 protein is CASSPQRQGWTQYF. The CDR3 DNA follows: TGTGCCAGCAGTCCCCAGCGACAGGGATGGACCCAGTACTTC. The chain links TRBV28 to TRBJ2-5, with 7 bases fitting TRBD1. The CDR3 extends over 14 amino acids. J lost 7 bases, V lost 5 bases, and 10 bases had no gene match. CDR1 and CDR2 from the germline V gene are MDHEN and SYDVKM.

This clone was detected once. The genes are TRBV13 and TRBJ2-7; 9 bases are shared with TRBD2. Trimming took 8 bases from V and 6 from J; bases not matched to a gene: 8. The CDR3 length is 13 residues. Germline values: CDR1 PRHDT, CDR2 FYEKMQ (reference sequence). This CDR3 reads CASGGREGGEQYF. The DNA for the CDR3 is TGTGCCAGCGGTGGGCGGGAGGGTGGCGAGCAGTACTTC.

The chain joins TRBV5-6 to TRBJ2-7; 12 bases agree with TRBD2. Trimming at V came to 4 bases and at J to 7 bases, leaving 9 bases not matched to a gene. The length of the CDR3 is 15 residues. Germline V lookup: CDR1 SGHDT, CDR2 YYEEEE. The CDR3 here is CASSPLTSGSYEQYF. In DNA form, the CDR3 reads TGTGCCAGCAGCCCACTGACTAGCGGGAGTTATGAGCAGTACTTC.

The CDR3 bases are TGTGCCAGCAGCCCTGAAACGCTCGAGCGGGGGGGCTTTGAGCAGTTCTTC. This translates into CASSPETLERGGFEQFF. The chain recombines TRBV7-3 with TRBJ2-1; 10 nucleotides agree with TRBD2. There are 17 residues in the CDR3. The J segment lost 9 bases and the V segment lost 5 bases, leaving 16 bases of the junction unmatched. Germline-derived CDR1 and CDR2 are SGHTA and FQGTGA.

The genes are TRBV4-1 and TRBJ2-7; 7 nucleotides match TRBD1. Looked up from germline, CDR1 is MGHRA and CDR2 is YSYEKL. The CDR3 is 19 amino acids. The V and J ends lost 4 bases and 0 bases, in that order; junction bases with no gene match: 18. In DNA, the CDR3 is TGCGCCAGCAGCCTGCGAACGACAGGGCTTCTGGTTAGCTCCTACGAGCAGTACTTC. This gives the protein CASSLRTTGLLVSSYEQYF.

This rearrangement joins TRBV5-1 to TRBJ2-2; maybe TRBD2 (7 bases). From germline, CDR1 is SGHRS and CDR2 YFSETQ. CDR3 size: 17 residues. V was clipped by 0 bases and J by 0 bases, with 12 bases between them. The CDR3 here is CASSLDQGTTNTGELFF. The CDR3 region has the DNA TGCGCCAGCAGCTTGGATCAGGGGACTACGAACACCGGGGAGCTGTTTTTT.

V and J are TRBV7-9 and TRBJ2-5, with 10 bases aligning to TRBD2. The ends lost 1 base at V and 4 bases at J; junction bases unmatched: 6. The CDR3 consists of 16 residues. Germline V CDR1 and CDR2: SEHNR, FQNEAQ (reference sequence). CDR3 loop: CASSLGASGSVETQYF. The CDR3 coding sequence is TGTGCCAGCAGCTTAGGTGCTAGCGGGAGCGTAGAGACCCAGTACTTC.

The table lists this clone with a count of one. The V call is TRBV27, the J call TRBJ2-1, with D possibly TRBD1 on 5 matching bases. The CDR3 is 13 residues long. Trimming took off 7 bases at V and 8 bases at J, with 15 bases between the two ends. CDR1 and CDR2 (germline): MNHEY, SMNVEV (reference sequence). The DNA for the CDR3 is TGTGCCAGCACTCACCTTCTCAGGGATGAGCAGTTCTTC. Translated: CASTHLLRDEQFF.

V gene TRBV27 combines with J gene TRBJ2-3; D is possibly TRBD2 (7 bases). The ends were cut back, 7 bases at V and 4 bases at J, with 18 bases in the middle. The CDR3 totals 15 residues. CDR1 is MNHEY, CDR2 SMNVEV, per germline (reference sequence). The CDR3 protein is CASIRRGGAADTQYF. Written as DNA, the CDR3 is TGTGCCAGCATCAGGAGGGGGGGGGCTGCAGATACGCAGTATTTT.